This is a list of T cell receptor beta chains from one sample in a study of cytomegalovirus exposure and HLA in healthy donors. This table comes from immunoSEQ multiplex PCR, and its TCRdb copy is limited to in-frame clones, with some not included. This sample yields under 250,000 clones, of which roughly 89% are seen a single time; about 2.5% belongs to the top ten. Sequencing input: PBMCs. The receptors originated from a man aged 18 to 29 in good health and CMV-seronegative. Each CDR3 is given with its conserved first and last residue. D genes are given only for firm matches. Clone size is stated in some rows and not others, as once, few, many or a class when expanded.

V gene: TRBV19; clone size: -; J gene: TRBJ2-5; D gene: TRBD2; CDR3 protein: CASRLAGATETQYF; CDR3 DNA: TGTGCCAGTCGCCTAGCGGGGGCCACCGAGACCCAGTACTTC
V gene: TRBV25-1; clone size: -; J gene: TRBJ2-2; D gene: -; CDR3 protein: CASSDQRDTGELFF; CDR3 DNA: TGTGCCAGCAGTGATCAACGGGACACCGGGGAGCTGTTTTTT
V gene: TRBV7-2; clone size: -; J gene: TRBJ2-1; D gene: -; CDR3 protein: CASSLVPGELNNEQFF; CDR3 DNA: TGTGCCAGCAGCTTAGTTCCGGGAGAGCTAAACAATGAGCAGTTCTTC
V gene: TRBV28; clone size: -; J gene: TRBJ2-3; D gene: TRBD1; CDR3 protein: CASSLGQYTDTQYF; CDR3 DNA: TGTGCCAGCAGTTTGGGACAGTACACAGATACGCAGTATTTT
V gene: TRBV9; clone size: -; J gene: TRBJ2-5; D gene: -; CDR3 protein: CASSPRVVSKETQYF; CDR3 DNA: TGTGCCAGCAGCCCTCGAGTCGTTTCAAAAGAGACCCAGTACTTC
V gene: TRBV6-6; clone size: -; J gene: TRBJ2-2; D gene: -; CDR3 protein: CASRPKGQTGELFF; CDR3 DNA: TGTGCCAGCAGGCCAAAGGGACAAACCGGGGAGCTGTTTTTT
V gene: TRBV23-1; clone size: -; J gene: TRBJ2-3; D gene: -; CDR3 protein: CASSHTGADTQYF; CDR3 DNA: TGCGCCAGCAGTCACACGGGGGCAGATACGCAGTATTTT
V gene: TRBV25-1; clone size: -; J gene: TRBJ2-3; D gene: TRBD2; CDR3 protein: CASSDPSGRGGSDTQYF; CDR3 DNA: TGTGCCAGCAGTGATCCCTCGGGGCGGGGGGGCTCAGATACGCAGTATTTT
V gene: TRBV4-3; clone size: -; J gene: TRBJ1-6; D gene: TRBD1; CDR3 protein: CASSQDADRGASPLHF; CDR3 DNA: TGCGCCAGCAGCCAAGATGCCGACAGGGGTGCTTCACCCCTCCACTTT
V gene: TRBV6-1; clone size: -; J gene: TRBJ2-3; D gene: -; CDR3 protein: CASNGGRTDTQYF; CDR3 DNA: TGTGCCAGCAACGGCGGAAGGACAGATACGCAGTATTTT
V gene: TRBV7-9; clone size: -; J gene: TRBJ1-2; D gene: -; CDR3 protein: CASSRDWFRGYTF; CDR3 DNA: TGTGCCAGCAGCCGTGACTGGTTCCGAGGCTACACCTTC
V gene: TRBV7-2; clone size: -; J gene: TRBJ1-4; D gene: TRBD1; CDR3 protein: CASSLVTGIREKLFF; CDR3 DNA: TGTGCCAGCAGCTTAGTGACAGGGATACGTGAAAAACTGTTTTTT
V gene: TRBV28; clone size: -; J gene: TRBJ1-2; D gene: TRBD1; CDR3 protein: CASREETGHNYGYTF; CDR3 DNA: TGTGCCAGCAGAGAAGAGACAGGGCATAACTATGGCTACACCTTC
V gene: TRBV4-1; clone size: -; J gene: TRBJ1-1; D gene: TRBD1; CDR3 protein: CASSQYFGQGYTEAFF; CDR3 DNA: TGCGCCAGCAGCCAGTACTTTGGACAGGGGTACACTGAAGCTTTCTTT
V gene: TRBV4-2; clone size: -; J gene: TRBJ1-4; D gene: -; CDR3 protein: CASSQGHRGEEEKLFF; CDR3 DNA: TGTGCCAGCAGCCAAGGGCACCGGGGGGAGGAGGAAAAACTGTTTTTT
V gene: TRBV11-2; clone size: few; J gene: TRBJ1-2; D gene: -; CDR3 protein: CASSLEAAALHGYTF; CDR3 DNA: TGTGCCAGCAGCTTAGAGGCGGCGGCACTTCACGGCTACACCTTC
V gene: TRBV6-5; clone size: -; J gene: TRBJ1-2; D gene: -; CDR3 protein: CASSDQGGGYTF; CDR3 DNA: TGTGCCAGCAGTGACCAGGGCGGAGGCTACACCTTC
V gene: TRBV7-8; clone size: -; J gene: TRBJ2-1; D gene: -; CDR3 protein: CASSLVTGPGYNEQFF; CDR3 DNA: TGTGCCAGCAGCTTAGTAACGGGTCCCGGCTACAATGAGCAGTTCTTC
V gene: TRBV28; clone size: -; J gene: TRBJ1-2; D gene: TRBD1; CDR3 protein: CASSPGTGHYGYTF; CDR3 DNA: TGTGCCAGCAGCCCCGGGACAGGGCACTATGGCTACACCTTC
V gene: TRBV5-1; clone size: -; J gene: TRBJ1-1; D gene: -; CDR3 protein: CASSQEVRGVTEAFF; CDR3 DNA: TGCGCCAGCAGCCAGGAAGTCAGGGGCGTCACTGAAGCTTTCTTT
V gene: TRBV19; clone size: -; J gene: TRBJ1-4; D gene: -; CDR3 protein: CATPGLGNEKLFF; CDR3 DNA: TGTGCCACCCCAGGGTTGGGTAATGAAAAACTGTTTTTT
V gene: TRBV28; clone size: -; J gene: TRBJ1-5; D gene: -; CDR3 protein: CASRDSNSNQPQHF; CDR3 DNA: TGTGCCAGCAGGGACAGCAATAGCAATCAGCCCCAGCATTTT
V gene: TRBV15; clone size: -; J gene: TRBJ1-2; D gene: -; CDR3 protein: CATSRETGYGYTF; CDR3 DNA: TGTGCCACCAGCAGAGAAACAGGCTATGGCTACACCTTC
V gene: TRBV7-2; clone size: -; J gene: TRBJ2-3; D gene: -; CDR3 protein: CASSLVGSTDTQYF; CDR3 DNA: TGTGCCAGCAGCTTAGTCGGGAGCACAGATACGCAGTATTTT
V gene: TRBV5-4; clone size: -; J gene: TRBJ2-3; D gene: TRBD2; CDR3 protein: CASSLRLAPSTDTQYF; CDR3 DNA: TGTGCCAGCAGCTTGAGACTAGCGCCGAGCACAGATACGCAGTATTTT
V gene: TRBV5-4; clone size: -; J gene: TRBJ2-7; D gene: TRBD2; CDR3 protein: CASSPGLAGASSYEQYF; CDR3 DNA: TGTGCCAGCAGCCCCGGACTAGCGGGTGCCAGCTCCTACGAGCAGTACTTC
V gene: TRBV27; clone size: -; J gene: TRBJ2-1; D gene: TRBD2; CDR3 protein: CASSSSGTINEQFF; CDR3 DNA: TGTGCCAGCAGTTCTAGCGGGACTATAAATGAGCAGTTCTTC